These T cell receptor beta chains were read from a single sample in a study of cytomegalovirus exposure and HLA in healthy donors. Libraries were prepared by immunoSEQ multiplex PCR; TCRdb keeps only in-frame clonotypes and omits some of them. This table has over 150,000 clones, 80% to 85% appearing once. Source material: PBMCs. These receptors were taken from a boy younger than 10 in good health and CMV-seronegative. Each CDR3 is given with its conserved first and last residue. Each record gives: J gene, V gene, clone size, D gene, CDR3 DNA, CDR3 protein. A D gene is named only where the DNA matches it firmly. A row's size may be missing; if present it is once, few, many or a size class.

j_gene: TRBJ2-7
v_gene: TRBV2
abundance: few
d_gene: TRBD1
CDR3nt: TGTGCCAGCAGCGGGACAGGGGGCAAAGAGCAGTACTTC
CDR3aa: CASSGTGGKEQYF

j_gene: TRBJ1-2
v_gene: TRBV7-9
abundance: .
d_gene: TRBD1
CDR3nt: TGTGCCAGCAGCTTTAGAACCGGGACAGGGACCCTCCGCTACACCTTC
CDR3aa: CASSFRTGTGTLRYTF

j_gene: TRBJ2-1
v_gene: TRBV7-2
abundance: .
d_gene: TRBD2
CDR3nt: TGTGCCAGCAGCTTAGAACTAGCGGGCTACAATGAGCAGTTCTTC
CDR3aa: CASSLELAGYNEQFF

j_gene: TRBJ2-3
v_gene: TRBV27
abundance: .
d_gene: .
CDR3nt: TGTGCCAGCAGTTTGGGCTTACCCCGGTTGGGTACGCAGTATTTT
CDR3aa: CASSLGLPRLGTQYF

j_gene: TRBJ1-3
v_gene: TRBV9
abundance: .
d_gene: TRBD1
CDR3nt: TGTGCCAGCAGCCCTTACAGGGGATCAAACACCATATATTTT
CDR3aa: CASSPYRGSNTIYF

j_gene: TRBJ1-5
v_gene: TRBV19
abundance: few
d_gene: .
CDR3nt: TGTGCCAGTAGTATGGGCGGGGGGCGACCCCAGCATTTT
CDR3aa: CASSMGGGRPQHF

j_gene: TRBJ2-1
v_gene: TRBV7-3
abundance: .
d_gene: TRBD2
CDR3nt: TGTGCCAGCAGCTTAGGAATAGCGGGAGGGTACAATGAGCAGTTCTTC
CDR3aa: CASSLGIAGGYNEQFF

j_gene: TRBJ1-4
v_gene: TRBV5-8
abundance: .
d_gene: TRBD1
CDR3nt: TGTGCCAGCAGCCCGGGACAGGGAAGTGAAAAACTGTTTTTT
CDR3aa: CASSPGQGSEKLFF

j_gene: TRBJ2-1
v_gene: TRBV9
abundance: .
d_gene: .
CDR3nt: TGTGCCAGCAGCGGCGGGACTCCCGGCAATGAGCAGCTCTTC
CDR3aa: CASSGGTPGNEQLF

j_gene: TRBJ2-1
v_gene: TRBV19
abundance: .
d_gene: TRBD1
CDR3nt: TGTGCCAGTTCTCCGGGACAGGGGCGGAATGAGCAGTTCTTC
CDR3aa: CASSPGQGRNEQFF

j_gene: TRBJ2-6
v_gene: TRBV6-1
abundance: once
d_gene: .
CDR3nt: TGTGCCAGCAGTGCGGGACTTACCTCTGGGGCCAACGTCCTGACTTTC
CDR3aa: CASSAGLTSGANVLTF

j_gene: TRBJ2-2
v_gene: TRBV7-6
abundance: .
d_gene: .
CDR3nt: TGTGCCAGCAGCCCCCTAGGCCTCCGGGGTGAGACCGGGGAGCTGTTTTTT
CDR3aa: CASSPLGLRGETGELFF

j_gene: TRBJ1-2
v_gene: TRBV5-1
abundance: .
d_gene: TRBD1
CDR3nt: TGCGCCAGCAGCACACTGGACAGGTTGTATGGCTACACCTTC
CDR3aa: CASSTLDRLYGYTF

j_gene: TRBJ1-1
v_gene: TRBV6-5
abundance: .
d_gene: .
CDR3nt: TGTGCCAGCCAGGCGGGCTTTATGAACACTGAAGCTTTCTTT
CDR3aa: CASQAGFMNTEAFF

j_gene: TRBJ2-5
v_gene: TRBV14
abundance: .
d_gene: TRBD1
CDR3nt: TGTGCCAGCAGCCAAGACCGGACAGGGCTGCAACAAGAGACCCAGTACTTC
CDR3aa: CASSQDRTGLQQETQYF

j_gene: TRBJ2-2
v_gene: TRBV4-3
abundance: .
d_gene: TRBD2
CDR3nt: TGCGCCAGCAGCCAACCGGGACTAGCGGGTTCCGGGGAGCTGTTTTTT
CDR3aa: CASSQPGLAGSGELFF

j_gene: TRBJ1-1
v_gene: TRBV25-1
abundance: once
d_gene: .
CDR3nt: TGTGCCACCTCACGGTCGCCTACTTCCCCGAACACTGAAGCTTTCTTT
CDR3aa: CATSRSPTSPNTEAFF

j_gene: TRBJ2-2
v_gene: TRBV28
abundance: .
d_gene: TRBD1
CDR3nt: TGTGCCAGCAGTCTCCGGGGACAGGACAACACCGGGGAGCTGTTTTTT
CDR3aa: CASSLRGQDNTGELFF

j_gene: TRBJ2-5
v_gene: TRBV7-2
abundance: .
d_gene: .
CDR3nt: TGTGCCAGCAGCAACCGAAACATTCAAGAGACCCAGTACTTC
CDR3aa: CASSNRNIQETQYF

j_gene: TRBJ1-1
v_gene: TRBV9
abundance: .
d_gene: TRBD1
CDR3nt: TGTGCCAGCAGCGTAGCGGGACAGGGTATGACTGAAGCTTTCTTT
CDR3aa: CASSVAGQGMTEAFF

j_gene: TRBJ2-5
v_gene: TRBV4-3
abundance: .
d_gene: .
CDR3nt: TGCGCCAGCAGCCCCCTTCTAGGGGAAGGAGAGACCCAGTACTTC
CDR3aa: CASSPLLGEGETQYF

j_gene: TRBJ1-1
v_gene: TRBV5-6
abundance: .
d_gene: .
CDR3nt: TGTGCCAGCAACCCACGGGGGTTGGGTACTGAAGCTTTCTTT
CDR3aa: CASNPRGLGTEAFF

j_gene: TRBJ1-1
v_gene: TRBV30
abundance: .
d_gene: .
CDR3nt: TGTGCCTGGAGTATAACGGGGAACACTGAAGCTTTCTTT
CDR3aa: CAWSITGNTEAFF

j_gene: TRBJ2-6
v_gene: TRBV30
abundance: .
d_gene: TRBD1
CDR3nt: TGTGCCTGGAGTGTTAGGACAGGGACCCACTCTGGGGCCAACGTCCTGACTTTC
CDR3aa: CAWSVRTGTHSGANVLTF

j_gene: TRBJ2-3
v_gene: TRBV28
abundance: .
d_gene: TRBD2
CDR3nt: TGTGCCAGCGCGACTAGCCTTGATACGCAGTATTTT
CDR3aa: CASATSLDTQYF

j_gene: TRBJ2-5
v_gene: TRBV21-1
abundance: .
d_gene: .
CDR3nt: TGTGCCAGCAGCAGGAACGTAACAGGGGCGGAGACCCAGTACTTC
CDR3aa: CASSRNVTGAETQYF

j_gene: TRBJ2-1
v_gene: TRBV5-1
abundance: .
d_gene: TRBD2
CDR3nt: TGCGCCAGCAGCTCGACTAGCGCGAGCCGCCTAGAGCAGTTCTTC
CDR3aa: CASSSTSASRLEQFF

j_gene: TRBJ2-5
v_gene: TRBV12-5
abundance: few
d_gene: TRBD1
CDR3nt: TGTGCTAGTGGTTTGGACAGGGGGTTCCTAGGCGTTGAGACCCAGTACTTC
CDR3aa: CASGLDRGFLGVETQYF